This T cell receptor (beta chain) derives from a study of CD8+CD57+ T cells in acquired aplastic anemia. Study overall: DNA per sorted CD4+ or CD8+ sample ranged roughly 0.19 to 30 ug, averaging around 3.1 ug.

The V end was cut by 0 bases, the J end by 11 bases, with 13 bases between. From germline, CDR1 is LGHDT and CDR2 YNNKEL (reference sequence). The CDR3 is made up of 13 amino acids. Researchers used genomic DNA as the template to profile TCR beta VDJ and CDR3. TCRdb passed the reads through MiXCR, listing each CDR3 protein once. The top ten hold more than 10% of the sample, which has 150,000 to 180,000 distinct CDR3 sequences, over 50% seen once. Many counts were recorded for this clonotype. Those patients picked for sequencing had displayed CD8+CD57+ cell expansion on flow cytometry. Sampling of blood occurred while the patients had still received no therapy.

The rearrangement links TRBV3-1 to TRBJ1-1, with D perhaps TRBD1 (5 bases). This receptor was obtained from a human donor with aplastic anemia. Sample: sorted CD4+, CD8+, or CD8+CD57+ T cells (not recorded which) from PBMCs. Here the CDR3 DNA reads TGTGCCAGCAGCCAAGAGGTTCGGGGGAGTGCTTTCTTT. Amino acid sequence: CASSQEVRGSAFF.